This T cell receptor beta chain was captured by sequencing in a study of chemoradiotherapy in HPV16-positive cancers (dated by TCRdb to between 2021 and 2022). In terms of the full investigation: Functional T-cell assays on cells from two HPV16-positive patients defined candidate HPV-specific T-cell clones and common TCR motifs. Whether T-cell immunity against the HPV oncoproteins E6 and E7 changes during chemoradiotherapy and whether survival is affected by this immunity were examined in the study. The candidate HPV-specific TCRs and motifs were then tracked in TCR repertoires from around 86 patients with HPV-related cancers.

Library prep was done by the immunoSEQ multiplex PCR assay. TCRdb's version of the immuneACCESS table is confined to in-frame rearrangements and falls short of the full clone set. An unresolved V gene accounts for under half of the shortfall where checked; the remainder is of unknown origin. The table for this sample lists thousands of clones; around 83% of them were counted only once. Around 6.5% of the sample is held by the ten biggest clonotypes. Repertoires were sampled repeatedly over the course of chemoradiotherapy so that clonal expansion in the tumor microenvironment could be followed. The investigation overall reported the following: Expansion of candidate HPV-specific clones and E7-related TCR motifs was observed in the tumor microenvironment during treatment, whereas no such expansion was observed for non-HPV-specific T cells. Among HPV16-positive patients, expansion of HPV-responsive T cells during chemoradiotherapy was associated with better recurrence-free survival. Only a couple of HPV16-positive patients were used to derive the functional definition of HPV-specific T cells, and the survival association was reported for HPV16-positive patients.

Remarks on this clone: Its antigen has not been determined. No base quality values were provided; no much bigger clone lies one nucleotide off.

The clonotype originates from a human donor with HPV-associated anogenital cancer. This sample comprised tumor tissue, obtained from a patient who underwent chemoradiotherapy.

The CDR3 is CASSLMGGRSYEQYF. The base sequence is TGTGCCAGCAGCTTAATGGGCGGGAGGTCTTACGAGCAGTACTTC. The chain links TRBV7-8 with TRBJ2-7, and 8 junctional nucleotides match TRBD2. The germline V gene specifies SGHVS as CDR1 and FQNEAQ as CDR2. Trimming accounts for 2 bases at V and 4 bases at J, while the number of junction bases matched to no gene is 7. Reading from cysteine to phenylalanine, the CDR3 counts 15 amino acids. Here the CDR3 DNA is all that survives: 45 bases in frame from base 1.